This TCR beta chain was documented in a study of T-cell reconstitution after alpha-beta-depleted transplantation in children. Unique molecular identifiers featured in how the TCRbeta library was prepared. Each CDR3 protein is one row after TCRdb ran MiXCR on the PCR reads. The table has around 360,000 distinct CDR3 sequences, 10% seen once. V lost 5 bases, J lost 3 bases, and 14 bases lay in between. The CDR3 has 14 residues. This clonotype occurred many times. The J gene is TRBJ2-7, the V gene TRBV12-3 or TRBV12-4; D possibly corresponds to TRBD2 (6 bases). The TCR originated in a human donor who donated a stem cell graft to a child with acute lymphoblastic leukemia. The material sequenced was PBMCs from the stem cell graft donor, taken from the stem cell graft. The CDR3 DNA sequence: TGTGCCAGCAGTCTACAGAGGGGAGGCTACGAGCAGTACTTC. Translating gives CASSLQRGGYEQYF.